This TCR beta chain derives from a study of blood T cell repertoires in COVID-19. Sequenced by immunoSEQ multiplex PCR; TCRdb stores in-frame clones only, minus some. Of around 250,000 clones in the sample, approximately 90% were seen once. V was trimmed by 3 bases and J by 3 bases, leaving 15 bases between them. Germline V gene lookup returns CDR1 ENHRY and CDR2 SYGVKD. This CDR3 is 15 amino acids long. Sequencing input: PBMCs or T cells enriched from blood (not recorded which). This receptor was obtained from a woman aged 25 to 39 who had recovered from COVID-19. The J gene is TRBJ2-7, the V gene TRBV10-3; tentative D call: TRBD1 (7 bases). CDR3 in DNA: TGTGCCATCAGTGATCAGGGGGGAATTGGCTACGAGCAGTACTTC. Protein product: CAISDQGGIGYEQYF.